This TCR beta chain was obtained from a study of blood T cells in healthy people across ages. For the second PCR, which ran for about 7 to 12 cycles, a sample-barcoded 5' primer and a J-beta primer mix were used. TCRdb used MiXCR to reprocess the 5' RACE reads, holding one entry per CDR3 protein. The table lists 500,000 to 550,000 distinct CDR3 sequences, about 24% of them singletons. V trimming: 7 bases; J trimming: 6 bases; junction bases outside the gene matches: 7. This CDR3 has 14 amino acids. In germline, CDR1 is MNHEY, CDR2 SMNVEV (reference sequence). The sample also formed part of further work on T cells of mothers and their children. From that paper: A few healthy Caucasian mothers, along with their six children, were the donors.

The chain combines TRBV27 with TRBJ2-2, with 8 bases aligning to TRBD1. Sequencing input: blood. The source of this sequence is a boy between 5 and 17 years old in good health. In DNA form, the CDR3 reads TGTGCCAGCAAAGGACAGGGTAAATCCGGGGAGCTGTTTTTT. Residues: CASKGQGKSGELFF.